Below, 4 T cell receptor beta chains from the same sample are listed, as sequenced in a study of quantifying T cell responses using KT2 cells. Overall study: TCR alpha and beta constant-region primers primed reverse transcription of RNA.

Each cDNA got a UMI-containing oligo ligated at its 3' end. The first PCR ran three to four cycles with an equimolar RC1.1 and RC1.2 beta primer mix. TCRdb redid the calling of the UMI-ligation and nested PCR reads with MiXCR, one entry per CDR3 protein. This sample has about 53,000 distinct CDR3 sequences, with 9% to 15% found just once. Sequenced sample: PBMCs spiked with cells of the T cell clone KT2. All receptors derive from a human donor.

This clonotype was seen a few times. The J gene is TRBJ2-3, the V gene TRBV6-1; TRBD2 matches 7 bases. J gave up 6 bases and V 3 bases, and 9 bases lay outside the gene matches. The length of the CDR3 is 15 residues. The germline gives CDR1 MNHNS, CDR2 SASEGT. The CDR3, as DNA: TGTGCCAGCAGTGAGATTAGCGGGTCCGGCGATACGCAGTATTTT. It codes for CASSEISGSGDTQYF.

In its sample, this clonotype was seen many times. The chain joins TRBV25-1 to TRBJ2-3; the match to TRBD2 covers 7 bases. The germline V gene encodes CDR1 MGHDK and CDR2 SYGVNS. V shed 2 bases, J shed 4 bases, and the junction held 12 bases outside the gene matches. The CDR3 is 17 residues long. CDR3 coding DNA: TGTGCCAGCAGTGAAGTAGGAAGCGGGAATAGGGCAGATACGCAGTATTTT. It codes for CASSEVGSGNRADTQYF. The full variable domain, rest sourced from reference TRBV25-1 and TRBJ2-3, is EADIYQTPRYLVIGTGKKITLECSQTMGHDKMYWYQQDPGMELHLIHYSYGVNSTEKGDLSSESTVSRIRTEHFPLTLESARPSHTSQYLCASSEVGSGNRADTQYFGPGTRLTVL.

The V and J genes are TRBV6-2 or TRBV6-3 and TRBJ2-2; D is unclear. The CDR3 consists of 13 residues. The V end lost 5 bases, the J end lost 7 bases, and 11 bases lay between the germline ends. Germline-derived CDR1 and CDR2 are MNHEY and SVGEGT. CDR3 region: CASSLRFGGELFF. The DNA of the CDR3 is TGTGCCAGCAGTCTCAGGTTTGGCGGGGAGCTGTTTTTT.

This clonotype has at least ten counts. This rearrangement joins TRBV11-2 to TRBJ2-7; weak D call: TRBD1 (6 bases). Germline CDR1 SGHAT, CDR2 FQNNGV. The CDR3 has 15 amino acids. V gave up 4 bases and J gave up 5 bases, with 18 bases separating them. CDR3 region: CASSSTGYRAHEQYF. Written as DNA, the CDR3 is TGTGCCAGCAGCTCCACCGGGTACAGGGCCCACGAGCAGTACTTC.